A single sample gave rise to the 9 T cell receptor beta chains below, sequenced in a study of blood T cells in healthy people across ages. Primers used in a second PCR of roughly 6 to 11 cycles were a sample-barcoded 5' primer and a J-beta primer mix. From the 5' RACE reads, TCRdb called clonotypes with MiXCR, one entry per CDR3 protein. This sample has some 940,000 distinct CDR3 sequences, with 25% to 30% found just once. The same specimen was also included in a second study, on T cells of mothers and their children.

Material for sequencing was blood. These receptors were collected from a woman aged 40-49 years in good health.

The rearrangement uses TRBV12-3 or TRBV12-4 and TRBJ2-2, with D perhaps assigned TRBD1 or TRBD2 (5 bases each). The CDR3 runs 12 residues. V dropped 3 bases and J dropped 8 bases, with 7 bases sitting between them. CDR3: CASSLGEGELFF. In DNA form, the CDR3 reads TGTGCCAGCAGTTTGGGGGAGGGGGAGCTGTTTTTT.

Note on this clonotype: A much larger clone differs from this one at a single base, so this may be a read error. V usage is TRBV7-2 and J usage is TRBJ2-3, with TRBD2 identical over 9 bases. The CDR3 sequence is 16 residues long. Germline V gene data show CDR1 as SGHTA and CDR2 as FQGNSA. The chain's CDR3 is CASNLAASGGTDTQYF. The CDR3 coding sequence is TGTGCCAGCAACTTAGCGGCTAGCGGGGGCACAGATACGCAGTATTTT. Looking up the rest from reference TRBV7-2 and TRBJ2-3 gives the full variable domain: GAGVSQSPSNKVTEKGKDVELRCDPISGHTALYWYRQSLGQGLEFLIYFQGNSAPDKSGLPSDRFSAERTGGSVSTLTIQRTQQEDSAVYLCASNLAASGGTDTQYFGPGTRLTVL.

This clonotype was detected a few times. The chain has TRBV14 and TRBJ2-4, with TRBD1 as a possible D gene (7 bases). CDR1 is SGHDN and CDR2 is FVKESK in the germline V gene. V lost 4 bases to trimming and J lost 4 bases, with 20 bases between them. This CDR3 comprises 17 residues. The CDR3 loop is CASSLVGTPRGKNIQYF. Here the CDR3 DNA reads TGTGCCAGCAGCCTAGTCGGGACTCCCAGGGGGAAAAACATTCAGTACTTC.

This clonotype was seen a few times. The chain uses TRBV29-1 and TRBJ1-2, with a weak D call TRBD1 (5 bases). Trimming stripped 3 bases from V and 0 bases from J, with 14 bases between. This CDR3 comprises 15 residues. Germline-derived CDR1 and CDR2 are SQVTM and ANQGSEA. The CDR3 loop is CSVEDFLGANYGYTF. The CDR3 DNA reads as TGCAGCGTTGAGGACTTCTTAGGGGCTAACTATGGCTACACCTTC.

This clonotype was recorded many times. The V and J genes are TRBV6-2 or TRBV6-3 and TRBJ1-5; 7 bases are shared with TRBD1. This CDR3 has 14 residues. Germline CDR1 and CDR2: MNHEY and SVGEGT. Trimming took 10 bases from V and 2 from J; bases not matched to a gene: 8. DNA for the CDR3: TGTGCCACGCACCTAACAGGGGGCAATCAGCCCCAGCATTTT. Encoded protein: CATHLTGGNQPQHF.

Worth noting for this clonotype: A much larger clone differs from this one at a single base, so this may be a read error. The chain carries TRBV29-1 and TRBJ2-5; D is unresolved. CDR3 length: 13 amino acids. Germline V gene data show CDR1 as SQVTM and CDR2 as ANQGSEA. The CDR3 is CSHWGDAQEAQYF. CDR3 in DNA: TGCAGCCACTGGGGTGACGCGCAAGAGGCCCAGTACTTC. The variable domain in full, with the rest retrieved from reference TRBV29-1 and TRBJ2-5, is SAVISQKPSRDICQRGTSLTIQCQVDSQVTMMFWYRQQPGQSLTLIATANQGSEATYESGFVIDKFPISRPNLTFSTLTVSNMSPEDSSIYLCSHWGDAQEAQYFGPGTRLLVL.

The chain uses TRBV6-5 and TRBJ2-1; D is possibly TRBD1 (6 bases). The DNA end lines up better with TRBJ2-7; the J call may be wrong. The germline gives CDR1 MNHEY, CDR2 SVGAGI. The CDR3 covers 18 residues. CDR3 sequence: CASSYSLTGLSSYNEQYF. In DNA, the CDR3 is TGTGCCAGCAGTTACAGTCTAACAGGGTTGAGCTCCTACAATGAGCAGTACTTC.

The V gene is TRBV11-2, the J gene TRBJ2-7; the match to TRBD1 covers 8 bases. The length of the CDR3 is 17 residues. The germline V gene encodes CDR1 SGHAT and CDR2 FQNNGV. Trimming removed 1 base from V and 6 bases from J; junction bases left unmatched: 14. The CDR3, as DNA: TGTGCCAGCAGCTTAGCCCGGGGCAGGGGGCTGGGCGGCGAGCAGTACTTC. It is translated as CASSLARGRGLGGEQYF.

As DNA, the CDR3 is TGTGCCAGCAGGTTGGGTGAGGGGCAGCCCCAGCATTTT. Amino acids: CASRLGEGQPQHF. This chain links TRBV12-3 or TRBV12-4 with TRBJ1-5; the D gene is possibly TRBD1 (5 bases). Trimming took off 6 bases at V and 7 bases at J, with 13 bases between the two ends. The CDR3 contains 13 residues.